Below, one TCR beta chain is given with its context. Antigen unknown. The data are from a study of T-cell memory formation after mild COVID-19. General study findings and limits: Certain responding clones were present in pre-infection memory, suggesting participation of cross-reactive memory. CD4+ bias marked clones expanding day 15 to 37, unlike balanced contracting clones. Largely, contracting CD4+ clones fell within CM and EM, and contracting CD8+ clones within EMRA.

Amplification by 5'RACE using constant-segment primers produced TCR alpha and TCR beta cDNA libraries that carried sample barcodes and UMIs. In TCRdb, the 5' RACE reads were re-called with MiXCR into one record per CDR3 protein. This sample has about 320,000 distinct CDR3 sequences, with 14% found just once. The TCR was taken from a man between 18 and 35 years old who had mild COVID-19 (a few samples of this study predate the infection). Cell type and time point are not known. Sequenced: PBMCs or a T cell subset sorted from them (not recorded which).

CDR3 loop: CASSIFAGPAYEQYV. The CDR3 DNA reads as TGTGCCAGTAGTATCTTCGCTGGGCCAGCCTACGAGCAGTACGTC. V and J are TRBV19 and TRBJ2-7; D is unresolved. Germline CDR1 and CDR2: LNHDA and SQIVND (reference sequence). Trimming took 3 bases from V and 2 from J, leaving 14 bases between them. This CDR3 is 15 amino acids long.